A selection of T cell receptor beta chains follows, all from one sample in a study of blood T cell repertoires in COVID-19. Clones were sequenced by immunoSEQ multiplex PCR, and TCRdb holds only the in-frame ones, with some missing. The sample holds tens of thousands of clones, approximately 86% seen once. The sequenced material came from peripheral blood. All receptors come from a woman in her 50s with active or convalescent COVID-19. The CDR3 runs from the conserved cysteine through the conserved F or W. The order of the fields is clone size, D gene, V gene, J gene, CDR3 DNA, CDR3 protein. D genes are given only for firm matches. Clone sizes are given selectively: once, few, many, or a class where the clone is expanded.

size: .
D: TRBD1
V: TRBV6-5
J: TRBJ2-7
DNA: TGTGCCAGCACCCGAGGGACAGGGGGAGCCTACGAGCAGTACTTC
CDR3: CASTRGTGGAYEQYF

size: .
D: TRBD2
V: TRBV9
J: TRBJ2-2
DNA: TGTGCCAGCAGCGTAGCTCAGGGACTAGGGGCCGGGGAGCTGTTTTTT
CDR3: CASSVAQGLGAGELFF

size: .
D: .
V: TRBV5-6
J: TRBJ1-3
DNA: TGTGCCAGCAGCTTGGGTCCAAACCGCGCCTCTGGAAACACCATATATTTT
CDR3: CASSLGPNRASGNTIYF

size: .
D: TRBD2
V: TRBV5-1
J: TRBJ2-3
DNA: TGCGCCAGCAGCTCCCTTGGGGTAGCGGGGTCTAGCACAGATACGCAGTATTTT
CDR3: CASSSLGVAGSSTDTQYF

size: .
D: TRBD1
V: TRBV29-1
J: TRBJ2-3
DNA: TGCAGCGTTCGGGGCCATTCCGGGACAGGGGGAACAGATACGCAGTATTTT
CDR3: CSVRGHSGTGGTDTQYF

size: .
D: .
V: TRBV6-5
J: TRBJ1-1
DNA: TGTGCCAGCAGTTACAATGGGGGCAGAACGAACACTGAAGCTTTCTTT
CDR3: CASSYNGGRTNTEAFF

size: .
D: .
V: TRBV19
J: TRBJ1-5
DNA: TGTGCCAGTAGTATAGACCTGTATCAGCCCCAGCATTTT
CDR3: CASSIDLYQPQHF

size: .
D: TRBD1
V: TRBV5-1
J: TRBJ2-5
DNA: TGCGCCAGCAGCTCGGCCCCTATGACAGGGTGGGAGACCCAGTACTTC
CDR3: CASSSAPMTGWETQYF

size: .
D: TRBD1
V: TRBV5-5
J: TRBJ1-6
DNA: TGTGCCAGCAGCGAGACAGGGGATTTCAATTCACCCCTCCACTTT
CDR3: CASSETGDFNSPLHF

size: .
D: .
V: TRBV7-2
J: TRBJ2-7
DNA: TGTGCCAGCAGCTTACAGGGGGGATACGAGCAGTACTTC
CDR3: CASSLQGGYEQYF

size: once
D: .
V: TRBV5-1
J: TRBJ1-2
DNA: TGCGCCAGCAGCACAGGACAGATAGACTATGGCTACACCTTC
CDR3: CASSTGQIDYGYTF

size: .
D: .
V: TRBV9
J: TRBJ2-3
DNA: TGTGCCAGCAGCGGTGCCCCCGGGACTAGCACAGATACGCAGTATTTT
CDR3: CASSGAPGTSTDTQYF

size: .
D: TRBD1
V: TRBV4-2
J: TRBJ2-2
DNA: TGTGCCAGCAGCCAAGACCGACAGGGCTGGGGCACCGGGGAGCTGTTTTTT
CDR3: CASSQDRQGWGTGELFF

size: .
D: .
V: TRBV5-1
J: TRBJ2-7
DNA: TGCGCCAGCAGCTCCCGTATAACAGACGAGCAGTACTTC
CDR3: CASSSRITDEQYF

size: once
D: .
V: TRBV18
J: TRBJ1-2
DNA: TGTGCCAGCTCACCCCCGGGGACTGGGGGCTACACCTTC
CDR3: CASSPPGTGGYTF

size: .
D: .
V: TRBV6-5
J: TRBJ2-1
DNA: TGTGCCAGCACTATGCTGGGGGCCAGGGAGCAGTTCTTC
CDR3: CASTMLGAREQFF

size: .
D: TRBD1
V: TRBV18
J: TRBJ1-1
DNA: TGTGCCAGCTCACCTATTCCCGGACAGGGAGGATGGAGCACTGAAGCTTTCTTT
CDR3: CASSPIPGQGGWSTEAFF

size: .
D: TRBD1
V: TRBV9
J: TRBJ1-1
DNA: TGTGCCAGCAGCCCTCGGACAGGGGTGGACACTGAAGCTTTCTTT
CDR3: CASSPRTGVDTEAFF

size: .
D: TRBD1
V: TRBV7-8
J: TRBJ2-7
DNA: TGTGCCAGCAGCTTAGAACCCAGGGACAGATTCTCCTACGAGCAGTACTTC
CDR3: CASSLEPRDRFSYEQYF

size: once
D: TRBD1
V: TRBV4-2
J: TRBJ2-1
DNA: TGTGCCAGCAGCCAACCCCCGGGACAGGGGGCTTACAATGAGCAGTTCTTC
CDR3: CASSQPPGQGAYNEQFF

size: .
D: .
V: TRBV27
J: TRBJ2-7
DNA: TGTGCCAGCAGTTTGGGACTGGGCTTATCCTACGAGCAGTACTTC
CDR3: CASSLGLGLSYEQYF

size: .
D: TRBD1
V: TRBV15
J: TRBJ1-2
DNA: TGTGCCACCAGCAGAGATCGGCCCAGAGGGGGCGGCTACACCTTC
CDR3: CATSRDRPRGGGYTF

size: .
D: .
V: TRBV18
J: TRBJ1-2
DNA: TGTGCCAGCTCACCGGAGGGGATTAACTATGGCTACACCTTC
CDR3: CASSPEGINYGYTF

size: .
D: .
V: TRBV10-3
J: TRBJ1-1
DNA: TGTGCCATCAGTGAGACTGCGAGGTGGGCTTTCTTT
CDR3: CAISETARWAFF

size: once
D: .
V: TRBV12-3/TRBV12-4
J: TRBJ2-5
DNA: TGTGCCAGCACCCAATCCATCCAAGAGACCCAGTACTTC
CDR3: CASTQSIQETQYF

size: .
D: .
V: TRBV30
J: TRBJ1-2
DNA: TGTGCCTGGAGTGCGTCCTTAGAATCCCCTTACTATGGCTACACCTTC
CDR3: CAWSASLESPYYGYTF

size: .
D: TRBD1
V: TRBV30
J: TRBJ2-2
DNA: TGTGCCTGGCGAAAGCAGGGGGATCTAAACACCGGGGAGCTGTTTTTT
CDR3: CAWRKQGDLNTGELFF

size: .
D: TRBD1
V: TRBV6-5
J: TRBJ1-2
DNA: TGTGCCAGCTCAAAAGCAGGGGGCGCCGGCTACACCTTC
CDR3: CASSKAGGAGYTF

size: few
D: TRBD1
V: TRBV3-1/TRBV3-2
J: TRBJ1-2
DNA: TGTGCCAGCAGCCGTGGTACCAGGGGGACTGGCTACACCTTC
CDR3: CASSRGTRGTGYTF

size: .
D: .
V: TRBV9
J: TRBJ2-5
DNA: TGTGCCAGCAGCCCCGGTGGTCCCCAAGAGACCCAGTACTTC
CDR3: CASSPGGPQETQYF

size: .
D: .
V: TRBV4-2
J: TRBJ2-1
DNA: TGTGCCAGCAGCCCCTTCAGGGGAGATGAGCAGTTCTTC
CDR3: CASSPFRGDEQFF

size: .
D: TRBD2
V: TRBV7-8
J: TRBJ2-7
DNA: TGTGCCAGCAGCCGGACTAGCGGGGGGCCCCGCTCCTACGAGCAGTACTTC
CDR3: CASSRTSGGPRSYEQYF

size: .
D: TRBD1
V: TRBV5-6
J: TRBJ1-2
DNA: TGTGCCAGCAGCTTAACAGGGGACTATGGCTACACCTTC
CDR3: CASSLTGDYGYTF

size: .
D: .
V: TRBV5-4
J: TRBJ2-7
DNA: TGTGCCAGCAGCTTTAGAGACTACGAGCAGTACTTC
CDR3: CASSFRDYEQYF

size: .
D: .
V: TRBV5-8
J: TRBJ2-7
DNA: TGTGCCAGCAGCCGACAGGTCTACGAGCAGTACTTC
CDR3: CASSRQVYEQYF

size: .
D: TRBD1
V: TRBV6-5
J: TRBJ1-2
DNA: TGTGCCAGCAGTTACTCCTCGACAGGGGTGACCTATGGCTACACCTTC
CDR3: CASSYSSTGVTYGYTF

size: .
D: TRBD1
V: TRBV5-4
J: TRBJ1-1
DNA: TGTGCCAGCAGCTTGGCCGGGGGCAGGGGGCAGACTGAAGCTTTCTTT
CDR3: CASSLAGGRGQTEAFF

size: .
D: .
V: TRBV11-2
J: TRBJ2-3
DNA: TGTGCCAGCAGCTTAGCTGGGGGCATGACAGATACGCAGTATTTT
CDR3: CASSLAGGMTDTQYF

size: .
D: TRBD1
V: TRBV29-1
J: TRBJ2-7
DNA: TGCAGCGTTGAATCCCTGGGACAGGGGGCCTTCGAGCAGTACTTC
CDR3: CSVESLGQGAFEQYF

size: .
D: TRBD1
V: TRBV7-9
J: TRBJ1-2
DNA: TGTGCCAGCAGCTTCAGAGAGGGGGCGCGGGGCTACACCTTC
CDR3: CASSFREGARGYTF

size: few
D: TRBD1
V: TRBV5-1
J: TRBJ1-2
DNA: TGCGCCAGCAGCTCCCTCGGGACAGGGAAGGACTATGGCTACACCTTC
CDR3: CASSSLGTGKDYGYTF

size: .
D: .
V: TRBV3-1/TRBV3-2
J: TRBJ2-7
DNA: TGTGCCAGCAGCCAAGGCCTTAACACCTTGGACGAGCAGTACTTC
CDR3: CASSQGLNTLDEQYF

size: .
D: TRBD1
V: TRBV10-1
J: TRBJ2-7
DNA: TGCGCCAGCAGTTCAGACAGGGGGAAGAGCGAGCAGTACTTC
CDR3: CASSSDRGKSEQYF